The T cell receptor (beta chain) described here comes from a study of blood T cells in healthy people across ages. Together with a sample-barcoded 5' primer, a J-beta primer mix was included in a second PCR lasting about 7 to 12 cycles. TCRdb re-called the 5' RACE reads with MiXCR, one entry per CDR3 protein. The sample has around 2 million distinct CDR3 sequences; roughly 43% are singletons. General study points: Older age went with lower TCR beta diversity per million T cells, in a roughly linear way. Any conclusive comparison of naive versus antigen-experienced cells was prevented by using unsorted PBMCs.

This CDR3 is built from 16 residues. Germline lookup yields CDR1 DFQATT and CDR2 SNEGSKA (reference sequence). V was clipped by 3 bases and J by 4 bases; unmatched bases: 12. Details on this clonotype: Its specificity is unknown.

Donors were systemically healthy Caucasian individuals from Russia aged about 6 to 95 years. The TCR sequence derives from a human donor in good health. V is TRBV20-1 and J is TRBJ1-2, with 9 bases matching TRBD1. The sequenced material came from blood. CDR3 sequence reads: CSARNRDRAIPYGYTF. CDR3 nucleotides: TGCAGTGCTAGGAACCGGGACAGGGCCATACCCTATGGCTACACCTTC.